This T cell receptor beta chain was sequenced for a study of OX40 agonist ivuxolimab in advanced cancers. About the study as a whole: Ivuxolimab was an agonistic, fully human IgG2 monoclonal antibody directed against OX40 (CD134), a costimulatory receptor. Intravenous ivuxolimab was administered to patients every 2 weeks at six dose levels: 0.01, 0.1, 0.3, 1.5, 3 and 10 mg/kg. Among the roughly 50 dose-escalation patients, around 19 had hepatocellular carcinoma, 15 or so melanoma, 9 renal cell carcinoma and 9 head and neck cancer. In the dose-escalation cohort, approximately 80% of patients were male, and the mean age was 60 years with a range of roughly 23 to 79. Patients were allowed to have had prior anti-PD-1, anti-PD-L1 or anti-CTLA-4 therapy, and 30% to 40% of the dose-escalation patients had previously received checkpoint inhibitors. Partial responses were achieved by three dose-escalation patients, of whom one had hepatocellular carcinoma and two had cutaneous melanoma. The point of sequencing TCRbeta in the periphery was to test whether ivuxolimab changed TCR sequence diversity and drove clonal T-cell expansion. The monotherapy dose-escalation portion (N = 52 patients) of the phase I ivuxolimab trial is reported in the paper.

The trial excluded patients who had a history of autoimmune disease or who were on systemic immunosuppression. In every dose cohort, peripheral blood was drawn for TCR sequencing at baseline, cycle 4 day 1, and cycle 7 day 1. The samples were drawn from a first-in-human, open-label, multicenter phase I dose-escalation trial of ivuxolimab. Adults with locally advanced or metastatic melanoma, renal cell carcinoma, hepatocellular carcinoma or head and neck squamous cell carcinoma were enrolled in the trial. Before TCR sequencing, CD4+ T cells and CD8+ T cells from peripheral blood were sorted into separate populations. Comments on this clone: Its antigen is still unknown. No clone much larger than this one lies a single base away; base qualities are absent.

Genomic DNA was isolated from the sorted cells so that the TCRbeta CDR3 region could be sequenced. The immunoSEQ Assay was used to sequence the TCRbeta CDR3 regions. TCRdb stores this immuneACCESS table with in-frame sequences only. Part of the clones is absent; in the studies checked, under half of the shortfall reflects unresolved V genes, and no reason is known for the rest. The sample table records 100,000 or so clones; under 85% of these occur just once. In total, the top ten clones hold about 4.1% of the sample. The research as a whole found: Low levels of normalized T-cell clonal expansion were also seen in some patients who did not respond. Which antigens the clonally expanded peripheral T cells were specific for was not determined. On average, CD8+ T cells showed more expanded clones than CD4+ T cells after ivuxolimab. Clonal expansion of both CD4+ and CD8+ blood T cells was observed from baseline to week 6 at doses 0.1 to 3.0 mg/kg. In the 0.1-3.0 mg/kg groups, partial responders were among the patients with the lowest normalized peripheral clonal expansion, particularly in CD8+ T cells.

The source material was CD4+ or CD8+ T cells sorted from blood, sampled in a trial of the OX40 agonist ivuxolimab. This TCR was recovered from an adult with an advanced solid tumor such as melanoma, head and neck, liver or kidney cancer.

CDR3 protein: CASSQAAGDTYF. The DNA sequence follows: TGTGCCAGCAGCCAGGCGGCGGGAGATACATACTTC. The chain is encoded by TRBV7-2 joined to TRBJ2-5, with 7 junctional bases fitting TRBD2. Inclusive of the bounding cysteine and phenylalanine, the CDR3 is 12 residues long. The kept DNA is CDR3 alone, 36 bases in frame from the first base. V lost 5 bases and J lost 14 bases, and the count of bases not matched to a germline gene is 11. The germline V gene specifies SGHTA as CDR1 and FQGNSA as CDR2.